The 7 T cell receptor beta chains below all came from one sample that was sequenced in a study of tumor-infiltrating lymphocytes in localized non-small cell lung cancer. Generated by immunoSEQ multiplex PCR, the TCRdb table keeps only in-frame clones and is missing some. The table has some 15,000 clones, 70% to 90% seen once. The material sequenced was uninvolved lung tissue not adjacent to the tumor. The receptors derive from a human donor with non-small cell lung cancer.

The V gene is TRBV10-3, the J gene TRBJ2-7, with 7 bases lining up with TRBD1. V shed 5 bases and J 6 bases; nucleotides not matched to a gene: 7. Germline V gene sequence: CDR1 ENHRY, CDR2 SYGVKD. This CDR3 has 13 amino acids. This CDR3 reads CAISSGQLIEQYF. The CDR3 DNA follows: TGTGCCATCAGTTCGGGACAGTTAATCGAGCAGTACTTC.

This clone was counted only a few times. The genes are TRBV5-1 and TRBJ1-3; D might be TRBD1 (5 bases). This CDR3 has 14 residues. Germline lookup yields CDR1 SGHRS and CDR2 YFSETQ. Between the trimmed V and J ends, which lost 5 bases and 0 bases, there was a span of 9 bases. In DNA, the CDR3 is TGCGCCAGCAGTACGCAGGGCTCTGGAAACACCATATATTTT. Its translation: CASSTQGSGNTIYF.

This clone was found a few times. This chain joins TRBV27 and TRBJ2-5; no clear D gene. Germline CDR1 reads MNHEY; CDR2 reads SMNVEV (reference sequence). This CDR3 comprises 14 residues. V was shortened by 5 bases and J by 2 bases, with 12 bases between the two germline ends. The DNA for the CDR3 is TGTGCCAGCAGTGTAAAAAGCTCTCAAGAGACCCAGTACTTC. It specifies CASSVKSSQETQYF.

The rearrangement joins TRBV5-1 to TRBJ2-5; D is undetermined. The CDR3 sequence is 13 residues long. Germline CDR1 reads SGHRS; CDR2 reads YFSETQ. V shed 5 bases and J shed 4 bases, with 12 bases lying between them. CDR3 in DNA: TGCGCCAGCAGGGGTAGTCCCACAGAGACCCAGTACTTC. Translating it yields CASRGSPTETQYF.

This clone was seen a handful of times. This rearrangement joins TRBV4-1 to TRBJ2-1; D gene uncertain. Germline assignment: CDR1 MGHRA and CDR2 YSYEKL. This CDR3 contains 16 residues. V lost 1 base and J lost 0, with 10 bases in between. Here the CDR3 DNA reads TGCGCCAGCAGCCAAGTGGTCCAGAGCTCCTACAATGAGCAGTTCTTC. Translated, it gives CASSQVVQSSYNEQFF.

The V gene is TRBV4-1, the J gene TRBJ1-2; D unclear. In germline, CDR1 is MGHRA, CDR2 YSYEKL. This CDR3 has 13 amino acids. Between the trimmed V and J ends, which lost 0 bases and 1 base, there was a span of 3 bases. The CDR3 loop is CASSQDSNYGYTF. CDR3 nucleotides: TGCGCCAGCAGCCAAGACAGTAACTATGGCTACACCTTC.

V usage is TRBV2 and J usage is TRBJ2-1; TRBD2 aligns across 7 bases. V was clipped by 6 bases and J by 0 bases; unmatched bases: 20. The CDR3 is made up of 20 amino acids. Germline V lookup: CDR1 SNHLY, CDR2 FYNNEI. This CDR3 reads CASRKRAGRGTAISYNEQFF. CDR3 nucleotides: TGTGCCAGCAGAAAGAGGGCTGGGAGGGGTACTGCTATCTCCTACAATGAGCAGTTCTTC. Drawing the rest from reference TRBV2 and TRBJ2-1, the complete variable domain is EPEVTQTPSHQVTQMGQEVILRCVPISNHLYFYWYRQILGQKVEFLVSFYNNEISEKSEIFDDQFSVERPDGSNFTLKIRSTKLEDSAMYFCASRKRAGRGTAISYNEQFFGPGTRLTVL.